The 12 T cell receptor beta chains listed next were all sequenced from one sample in a study of T cell clonotyping in hematopoietic cell transplantation. The assay was immunoSEQ multiplex PCR, and TCRdb's table has in-frame clones only and misses some. The sample includes about 5,000 clones, 85% to 95% seen only once; the top ten take 6.3%. The sequenced sample was PBMCs, obtained 180 days after allogeneic stem cell transplant. The source is a male patient in his sixties who had an allogeneic stem cell transplant from a related donor, so the T cells may come from the graft donor. Some clones in this sample may be carry-over from other donors' samples.

This chain links TRBV25-1 with TRBJ2-2, with D perhaps matching TRBD2 (6 bases). This CDR3 comprises 15 residues. Germline V lookup: CDR1 MGHDK, CDR2 SYGVNS. Trimming took off 4 bases at V and 1 base at J, with 10 bases between the two ends. The DNA for the CDR3 is TGTGCCAGCAGTGGTTTCGGGGGGAACACCGGGGAGCTGTTTTTT. Amino acids: CASSGFGGNTGELFF.

The rearrangement links TRBV7-3 to TRBJ2-3; a weak D match, TRBD1 (5 bases). V dropped 1 base and J dropped 5 bases, with 10 bases sitting between them. This CDR3 is 14 amino acids long. Per the germline V gene, CDR1 is SGHTA and CDR2 is FQGTGA. For the CDR3, the DNA is TGTGCCAGCAGCTTAAGGGGCATCATAGATACGCAGTATTTT. Its protein product is CASSLRGIIDTQYF. The variable domain in full, completed from reference TRBV7-3 and TRBJ2-3, reads GAGVSQTPSNKVTEKGKYVELRCDPISGHTALYWYRQSLGQGPEFLIYFQGTGAADDSGLPNDRFFAVRPEGSVSTLKIQRTERGDSAVYLCASSLRGIIDTQYFGPGTRLTVL.

V and J are TRBV29-1 and TRBJ1-2; D is unclear. In germline, CDR1 is SQVTM, CDR2 ANQGSEA. Trimming pared 6 bases from V and 8 bases from J, leaving 7 bases between. The CDR3 runs 9 residues. The CDR3 is CSVEEGYTF. The CDR3 DNA is TGCAGCGTGGAGGAGGGCTACACCTTC. The full variable domain, in which reference TRBV29-1 and TRBJ1-2 provide the parts outside the CDR3, is SAVISQKPSRDICQRGTSLTIQCQVDSQVTMMFWYRQQPGQSLTLIATANQGSEATYESGFVIDKFPISRPNLTFSTLTVSNMSPEDSSIYLCSVEEGYTFGSGTRLTVV.

In its sample, this clone was seen once. CDR3: CASAPDTSLQPQHF. The CDR3 coding sequence is TGTGCTAGTGCCCCCGACACGTCCCTCCAGCCCCAGCATTTT. V gene TRBV12-5 combines with J gene TRBJ1-5; D is undetermined. The CDR3 sequence is 14 residues long. CDR1 LGHNT and CDR2 FRNRAP come from the germline V gene. Trimming left V 7 bases short and J 7 bases short, with 17 bases between.

V and J are TRBV7-2 and TRBJ2-6; D gene uncertain. The germline V gene encodes CDR1 SGHTA and CDR2 FQGNSA. V lost 1 base, J lost 7 bases, and 11 bases lay in between. The CDR3 contains 15 residues. The CDR3 DNA is TGTGCCAGCAGCTTAGTCGTTCTTAGAGCCAACGTCCTGACTTTC. Translation gives CASSLVVLRANVLTF. The variable domain in full, completed from reference TRBV7-2 and TRBJ2-6, reads GAGVSQSPSNKVTEKGKDVELRCDPISGHTALYWYRQSLGQGLEFLIYFQGNSAPDKSGLPSDRFSAERTGGSVSTLTIQRTQQEDSAVYLCASSLVVLRANVLTFGAGSRLTVL.

The V gene is TRBV10-2, the J gene TRBJ1-1; TRBD1 aligns across 8 bases. Germline assignment: CDR1 WSHSY and CDR2 SAAADI. CDR3 size: 15 residues. The V gene end was trimmed by 1 base and the J gene end by 4 bases; junction bases not matched to a gene: 5. CDR3: CASSEYPGGGTEAFF. CDR3 in DNA: TGCGCCAGCAGTGAGTATCCAGGGGGCGGCACTGAAGCTTTCTTT.

This chain connects TRBV2 to TRBJ1-2, with D perhaps TRBD1 (5 bases). The CDR3 has 17 amino acids. Germline values: CDR1 SNHLY, CDR2 FYNNEI. With 5 bases removed from V and 1 base from J, the gap between germline ends came to 20 bases. The CDR3 is CASSTLRDDWGNYGYTF. The CDR3 region has the DNA TGTGCCAGCAGTACCCTCCGGGACGACTGGGGTAACTATGGCTACACCTTC.

This chain joins TRBV27 and TRBJ2-7; perhaps TRBD1 as D (6 bases). The CDR3 runs to 15 residues. Germline CDR1 MNHEY, CDR2 SMNVEV (reference sequence). Between the trimmed V and J ends, which lost 0 bases and 2 bases, there was a span of 11 bases. CDR3 bases: TGTGCCAGCAGTTTATCGGTGGGGGCCACCTACGAGCAGTACTTC. The encoded protein is CASSLSVGATYEQYF.

The genes are TRBV7-2 and TRBJ1-3; 9 bases agree with TRBD1. From germline, CDR1 is SGHTA and CDR2 FQGNSA. The CDR3 totals 16 residues. J was trimmed by 2 bases and V by 3 bases; bases with no gene match: 5. CDR3 loop: CASSLDRGNTGNTIYF. The CDR3, as DNA: TGTGCCAGCAGCTTGGACAGGGGTAATACTGGAAACACCATATATTTT. Complete variable domain (other parts from reference TRBV7-2 and TRBJ1-3): GAGVSQSPSNKVTEKGKDVELRCDPISGHTALYWYRQSLGQGLEFLIYFQGNSAPDKSGLPSDRFSAERTGGSVSTLTIQRTQQEDSAVYLCASSLDRGNTGNTIYFGEGSWLTVV.

The rearrangement links TRBV4-3 to TRBJ1-1, with D possibly TRBD1 on 6 matching bases. Trimming removed 5 bases at V and 0 bases at J, with 19 bases between. Germline V gives CDR1 LGHNA, CDR2 YSLEER. This CDR3 contains 17 residues. CDR3 sequence reads: CASSFWGAGDMNTEAFF. In DNA form, the CDR3 reads TGCGCCAGCAGCTTCTGGGGGGCAGGGGACATGAACACTGAAGCTTTCTTT.

This chain links TRBV29-1 with TRBJ1-2; the match to TRBD1 covers 10 bases. V lost 6 bases to trimming and J lost 5 bases; unmatched junction nucleotides: 0. The CDR3 extends over 11 amino acids. In germline, CDR1 is SQVTM, CDR2 ANQGSEA. The CDR3 loop is CSVGQGYGYTF. The CDR3 DNA follows: TGCAGCGTGGGACAGGGGTATGGCTACACCTTC.

The J gene is TRBJ2-3, the V gene TRBV9, with TRBD2 as a possible D gene (6 bases). The CDR3 covers 14 residues. Germline V CDR1 and CDR2: SGDLS, YYNGEE. V was cut by 4 bases and J by 2 bases, with 11 bases left in between. The CDR3 sequence is CASSPGTYTDTQYF. In nucleotides, the CDR3 is TGTGCCAGCAGCCCCGGGACTTACACAGATACGCAGTATTTT.